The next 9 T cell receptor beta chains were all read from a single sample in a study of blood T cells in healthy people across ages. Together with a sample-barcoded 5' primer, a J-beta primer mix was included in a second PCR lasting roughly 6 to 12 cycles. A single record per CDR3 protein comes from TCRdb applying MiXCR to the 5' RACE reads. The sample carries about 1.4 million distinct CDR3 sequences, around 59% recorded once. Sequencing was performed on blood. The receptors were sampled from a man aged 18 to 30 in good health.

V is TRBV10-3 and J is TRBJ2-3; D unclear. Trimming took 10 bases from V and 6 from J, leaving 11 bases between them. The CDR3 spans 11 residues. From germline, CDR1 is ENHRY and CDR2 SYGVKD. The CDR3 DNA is TGTGCCAGCGGCGTTGCTGATACGCAGTATTTT. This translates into CASGVADTQYF.

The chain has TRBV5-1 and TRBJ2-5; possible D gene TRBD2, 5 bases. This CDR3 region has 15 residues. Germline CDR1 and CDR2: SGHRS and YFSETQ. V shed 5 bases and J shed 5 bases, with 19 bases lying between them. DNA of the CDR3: TGCGCCAGCAGTCCGGCGGGCGGTACTTCGGAGACCCAGTACTTC. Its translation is CASSPAGGTSETQYF.

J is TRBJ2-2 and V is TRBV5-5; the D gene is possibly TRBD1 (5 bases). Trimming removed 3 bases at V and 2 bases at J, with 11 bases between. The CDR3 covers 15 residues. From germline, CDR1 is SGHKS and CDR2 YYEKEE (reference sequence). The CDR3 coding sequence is TGTGCCAGCAGCTCCGCAGGGTCAAACACCGGGGAGCTGTTTTTT. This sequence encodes CASSSAGSNTGELFF.

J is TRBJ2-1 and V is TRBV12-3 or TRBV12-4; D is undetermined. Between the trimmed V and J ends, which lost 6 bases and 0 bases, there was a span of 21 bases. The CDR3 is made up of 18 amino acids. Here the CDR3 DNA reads TGTGCCAGCAGCCCGTTGCGGCGGTTATCAAGCTCCTACAATGAGCAGTTCTTC. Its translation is CASSPLRRLSSSYNEQFF.

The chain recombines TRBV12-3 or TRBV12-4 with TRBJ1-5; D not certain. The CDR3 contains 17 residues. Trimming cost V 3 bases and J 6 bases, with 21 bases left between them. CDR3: CASSLGGRSTGGQPQHF. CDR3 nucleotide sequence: TGTGCCAGCAGTTTGGGAGGGCGAAGTACCGGCGGTCAGCCCCAGCATTTT.

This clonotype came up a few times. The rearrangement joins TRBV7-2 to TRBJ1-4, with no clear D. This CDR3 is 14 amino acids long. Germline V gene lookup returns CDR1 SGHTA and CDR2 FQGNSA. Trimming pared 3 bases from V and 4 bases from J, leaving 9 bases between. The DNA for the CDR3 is TGTGCCAGCAGCTTCGAGAAGAGTAATGAAAAACTGTTTTTT. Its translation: CASSFEKSNEKLFF.

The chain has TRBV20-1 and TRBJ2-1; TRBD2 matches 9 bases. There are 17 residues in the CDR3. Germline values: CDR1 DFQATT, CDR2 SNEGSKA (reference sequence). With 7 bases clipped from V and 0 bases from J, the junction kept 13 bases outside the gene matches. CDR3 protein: CSVIVLAGSRSYNEQFF. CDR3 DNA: TGCAGTGTCATCGTCCTAGCGGGGTCCCGCTCCTACAATGAGCAGTTCTTC.

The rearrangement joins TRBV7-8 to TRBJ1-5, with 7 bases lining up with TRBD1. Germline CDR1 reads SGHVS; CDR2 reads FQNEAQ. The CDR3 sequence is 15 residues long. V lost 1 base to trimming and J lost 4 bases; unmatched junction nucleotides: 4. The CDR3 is CASSLGGDRNQPQHF. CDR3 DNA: TGTGCCAGCAGCTTAGGCGGGGACAGAAATCAGCCCCAGCATTTT. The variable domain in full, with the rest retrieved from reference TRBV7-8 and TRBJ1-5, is GAGVSQSPRYKVAKRGQDVALRCDPISGHVSLFWYQQALGQGPEFLTYFQNEAQLDKSGLPSDRFFAERPEGSVSTLKIQRTQQEDSAVYLCASSLGGDRNQPQHFGDGTRLSIL.

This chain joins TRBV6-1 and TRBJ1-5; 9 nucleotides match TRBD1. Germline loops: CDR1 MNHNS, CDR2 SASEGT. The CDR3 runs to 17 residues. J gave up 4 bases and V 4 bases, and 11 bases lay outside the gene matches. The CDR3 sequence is CASSAPDRGGWNQPQHF. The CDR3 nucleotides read TGTGCCAGCAGTGCGCCGGACAGGGGCGGTTGGAATCAGCCCCAGCATTTT.